A single sample gave rise to the 25 T cell receptor beta chains below, sequenced in a study of memory CD4+ T cells and cytomegalovirus serostatus. Profiling relied on immunoSEQ multiplex PCR, and the TCRdb table lists in-frame clones only, not all of them. Of about 50,000 clones listed, approximately 83% are singletons. Single viable CD3+CD4+CD8-CD45RO+ cells were sorted as the memory CD4+ T cells. The sequenced sample consisted of memory CD4+ T cells from blood. The source of these receptors is an adult in good health and CMV-seronegative.

The V gene is TRBV18, the J gene TRBJ1-5; D is unresolved. The germline V gene has CDR1 KGHSH and CDR2 LQKENI. Trimming stripped 3 bases from V and 2 bases from J, with 11 bases between. The CDR3 runs 15 residues. CDR3 nucleotides: TGTGCCAGCTCACCTTTCGAAGACGGCAATCAGCCCCAGCATTTT. It yields the protein CASSPFEDGNQPQHF.

V gene TRBV11-2 combines with J gene TRBJ1-5, with 8 bases identical to TRBD1. This CDR3 has 13 amino acids. V shed 4 bases, J shed 7 bases, and the junction held 3 bases outside the gene matches. Germline CDR1 and CDR2: SGHAT and FQNNGV. CDR3 nucleotide sequence: TGTGCCAGCAGCTACAGACAGGGGCAGCCCCAGCATTTT. Translation: CASSYRQGQPQHF. Full variable domain (remainder filled in from reference TRBV11-2 and TRBJ1-5): EAGVAQSPRYKIIEKRQSVAFWCNPISGHATLYWYQQILGQGPKLLIQFQNNGVVDDSQLPKDRFSAERLKGVDSTLKIQPAKLEDSAVYLCASSYRQGQPQHFGDGTRLSIL.

The chain combines TRBV30 with TRBJ1-2, with D possibly being TRBD1 (5 bases). The V gene's germline CDR1 is GTSNPN and CDR2 SVGIG (reference sequence). There are 15 residues in the CDR3. Trimming took off 1 base at V and 6 bases at J, with 18 bases between the two ends. The CDR3 spells CAWSGGSGRYDGYTF. CDR3 nucleotides: TGTGCCTGGAGTGGGGGCTCGGGGCGTTATGATGGCTACACCTTC.

The chain has TRBV30 and TRBJ1-5, with D possibly TRBD1 on 5 matching bases. Trimming shortened V by 6 bases and J by 0 bases, and 9 bases separated the two germline ends. Germline loops: CDR1 GTSNPN, CDR2 SVGIG (reference sequence). This CDR3 region has 13 residues. The CDR3 spells CACGGLSNQPQHF. The CDR3 DNA reads TGTGCCTGCGGGGGACTTAGCAATCAGCCCCAGCATTTT.

The chain recombines TRBV5-1 with TRBJ2-7; a weak D match, TRBD2 (5 bases). The CDR3 loop spans 14 amino acids. CDR1 and CDR2 from the germline V gene are SGHRS and YFSETQ. The ends were cut back, 0 bases at V and 4 bases at J, with 11 bases in the middle. The DNA for the CDR3 is TGCGCCAGCAGCTTGGTCGCAGAGGGTTACGAGCAGTACTTC. Translation gives CASSLVAEGYEQYF.

The chain uses TRBV5-1 and TRBJ2-3; D uncertain. V lost 4 bases and J 8 bases, leaving 11 bases between the germline ends. The CDR3 is 12 residues long. Germline V CDR1 and CDR2: SGHRS, YFSETQ. CDR3 residues: CASSPRQATQYF. In nucleotides, the CDR3 is TGCGCCAGCAGCCCAAGGCAGGCTACGCAGTATTTT. The variable domain in full, with the rest retrieved from reference TRBV5-1 and TRBJ2-3, is KAGVTQTPRYLIKTRGQQVTLSCSPISGHRSVSWYQQTPGQGLQFLFEYFSETQRNKGNFPGRFSGRQFSNSRSEMNVSTLELGDSALYLCASSPRQATQYFGPGTRLTVL.

V usage is TRBV28 and J usage is TRBJ2-7; D tentatively fits TRBD1 or TRBD2 (5 bases each). The CDR3 length is 12 residues. Deletions cut 8 bases from V and 4 bases from J, with 12 bases between. CDR1 and CDR2 from the germline V gene are MDHEN and SYDVKM. CDR3 protein: CASAGARYEQYF. In nucleotides, the CDR3 is TGTGCCAGCGCCGGGGCTCGATACGAGCAGTACTTC.

This chain's CDR3 is CASSPSLAAAQETQYF. CDR3 DNA: TGTGCCAGCAGTCCCTCCTTAGCGGCGGCCCAAGAGACCCAGTACTTC. The genes are TRBV28 and TRBJ2-5, with a tentative D call TRBD2 (6 bases). CDR3 length: 16 residues. Trimming took 5 bases from V and 1 from J, leaving 17 bases between them. The germline V gene has CDR1 MDHEN and CDR2 SYDVKM.

The genes are TRBV6-1 and TRBJ1-2, with a possible D match to TRBD1 (5 bases). Per the germline V gene, CDR1 is MNHNS and CDR2 is SASEGT. Trimming cost V 3 bases and J 5 bases, with 16 bases left between them. CDR3 length: 15 amino acids. This CDR3 is CASSDNRGRIYGYTF. The CDR3 nucleotides read TGTGCCAGCAGTGATAATAGGGGACGTATTTATGGCTACACCTTC.

There are a few counts of this clone. This chain links TRBV5-3 with TRBJ1-6; D gene uncertain. TRBV5-3 is marked as an open reading frame, function uncertain. Trimming took 0 bases from V and 6 from J, leaving 13 bases between them. The CDR3 has 16 residues. Here the CDR3 reads CARSLASGSGNSPLHF. The CDR3 DNA sequence: TGTGCCAGAAGCTTGGCCTCCGGGTCAGGTAATTCACCCCTCCACTTT.

V is TRBV5-1 and J is TRBJ2-1, with D possibly TRBD1 on 5 matching bases. Trimming pared 0 bases from V and 9 bases from J, leaving 10 bases between. The length of the CDR3 is 13 residues. Germline CDR1 SGHRS, CDR2 YFSETQ. CDR3 in amino acids: CASSLGQGREQFF. In nucleotides, the CDR3 is TGCGCCAGCAGCTTGGGTCAGGGCCGTGAGCAGTTCTTC.

This chain connects TRBV5-1 to TRBJ2-3; D possibly corresponds to TRBD2 (5 bases). The CDR3 is 14 residues long. V lost 4 bases to trimming and J lost 2 bases, with 11 bases between them. Germline V gives CDR1 SGHRS, CDR2 YFSETQ. CDR3 bases: TGCGCCAGCAGCCCACAACTAGACACAGATACGCAGTATTTT. Its translation is CASSPQLDTDTQYF.

With regard to this clone: The conserved closing phenylalanine or tryptophan is absent in this CDR3, likely reflecting a read error. The DNA is left out, because the CDR3 cannot be placed on it with certainty; the CDR3 is given as TCRdb lists it. The chain joins TRBV6-5 to TRBJ2-7; the listed D gene, TRBD1, was not tested against the DNA. Looked up from germline, CDR1 is MNHEY and CDR2 is SVGAGI. The CDR3 region is 11 residues in length, termini included. This chain's CDR3 is CASMQQGAYFY.

This clone has only one observation. The rearrangement uses TRBV29-1 and TRBJ2-7; possible D gene TRBD1, 6 bases. The CDR3 spans 12 residues. Trimming removed 7 bases from V and 4 bases from J, with 14 bases in between. Germline CDR1 and CDR2: SQVTM and ANQGSEA. CDR3 bases: TGCAGCGCAAGGGTAGGGACATACGAGCAGTACTTC. Translating it yields CSARVGTYEQYF.

CDR3 sequence reads: CASSVASGGAETQYF. CDR3 nucleotides: TGTGCCAGCAGTGTGGCTAGCGGGGGGGCAGAGACCCAGTACTTC. This rearrangement joins TRBV2 to TRBJ2-5, with 12 bases matching TRBD2. There are 15 residues in the CDR3. Germline V gene data show CDR1 as SNHLY and CDR2 as FYNNEI. Trimming removed 4 bases from V and 4 bases from J; junction bases left unmatched: 4.

The chain is built from TRBV6-6 and TRBJ2-3, with 9 bases fitting TRBD2. Unmatched junction bases numbered 7, after V lost 0 bases and J lost 6 bases. The V gene's germline CDR1 is MNHNY and CDR2 SVGAGI (reference sequence). CDR3 length: 16 amino acids. The CDR3 bases are TGTGCCAGCAGTTACTCTGGCGGGGGGGCCTCGGATACGCAGTATTTT. As protein: CASSYSGGGASDTQYF.

This clone was observed a handful of times. The V and J genes are TRBV11-2 and TRBJ1-1; D gene unclear. The CDR3 contains 13 residues. Trimming stripped 4 bases from V and 5 bases from J, with 11 bases between. Germline CDR1 reads SGHAT; CDR2 reads FQNNGV. The CDR3 region is CASSSIAGTEAFF. DNA of the CDR3: TGTGCCAGCAGCTCTATCGCCGGGACTGAAGCTTTCTTT.

This clone turned up a few times. Written as DNA, the CDR3 is TGCAGCGTTACCTCCGGCGCCCCAGAGACCCAGTACTTC. Translating gives CSVTSGAPETQYF. The chain couples TRBV29-1 to TRBJ2-5; D ambiguous. The CDR3 has 13 amino acids. Germline V gene sequence: CDR1 SQVTM, CDR2 ANQGSEA. V was clipped by 5 bases and J by 4 bases, with 14 bases between them.

The chain is built from TRBV25-1 and TRBJ2-5; D is perhaps TRBD1 (7 bases). There are 13 residues in the CDR3. With 1 base removed from V and 5 bases from J, the gap between germline ends came to 8 bases. The germline CDR1 and CDR2 sequences are MGHDK and SYGVNS. CDR3 DNA: TGTGCCAGCAGTGAATCAGGGGGGGAGACCCAGTACTTC. Protein: CASSESGGETQYF.

The chain couples TRBV2 to TRBJ2-1; 7 nucleotides agree with TRBD1. The germline V gene has CDR1 SNHLY and CDR2 FYNNEI. This CDR3 contains 14 residues. V shed 7 bases and J 4 bases; nucleotides not matched to a gene: 7. This CDR3 is CASTRTGSYNEQFF. The CDR3 DNA reads TGTGCCAGCACTCGGACAGGTTCTTACAATGAGCAGTTCTTC.

The chain combines TRBV6-1 with TRBJ2-7; 7 bases fit TRBD1. The V and J ends lost 6 bases and 3 bases, in that order; junction bases with no gene match: 2. The germline CDR1 and CDR2 sequences are MNHNS and SASEGT. CDR3 length: 12 residues. Here the CDR3 reads CASRGDSYEQYF. In DNA, the CDR3 is TGTGCCAGCAGGGGGGACAGCTACGAGCAGTACTTC.

The CDR3 region has the DNA TGTGCCAGCAGCCCCGGACTTGGCACAGATACGCAGTATTTT. This sequence encodes CASSPGLGTDTQYF. The chain couples TRBV11-3 to TRBJ2-3; weak D call: TRBD2 (5 bases). The CDR3 has 14 residues. Trimming cost V 5 bases and J 1 base, with 10 bases left between them. Germline CDR1 and CDR2: SGHNT and YENEEA.

V is TRBV29-1 and J is TRBJ2-5; D not certain. CDR1 SQVTM and CDR2 ANQGSEA come from the germline V gene. V was trimmed by 6 bases and J by 5 bases, leaving 13 bases between them. The CDR3 contains 12 residues. The CDR3 reads CSVSRSGETQYF. The CDR3 bases are TGCAGCGTCTCTCGTTCCGGCGAGACCCAGTACTTC. The whole variable domain, remainder taken from reference TRBV29-1 and TRBJ2-5, is SAVISQKPSRDICQRGTSLTIQCQVDSQVTMMFWYRQQPGQSLTLIATANQGSEATYESGFVIDKFPISRPNLTFSTLTVSNMSPEDSSIYLCSVSRSGETQYFGPGTRLLVL.

This chain links TRBV28 with TRBJ1-2; 7 bases match TRBD1. V shed 3 bases and J 8 bases; nucleotides not matched to a gene: 9. The CDR3 totals 14 residues. Germline CDR1 and CDR2: MDHEN and SYDVKM. The CDR3 DNA is TGTGCCAGCAGTTTTTCCGACAGGGTAGGCGGCTACACCTTC. Its translation is CASSFSDRVGGYTF.

This sequence joins TRBV6-5 and TRBJ1-2; D remains ambiguous. The CDR3 loop spans 14 amino acids. CDR1 is MNHEY, CDR2 SVGAGI, per germline. With 2 bases removed from V and 0 bases from J, the gap between germline ends came to 7 bases. The CDR3 DNA is TGTGCCAGCAGTTACAATATAGCTAACTATGGCTACACCTTC. Protein product: CASSYNIANYGYTF.